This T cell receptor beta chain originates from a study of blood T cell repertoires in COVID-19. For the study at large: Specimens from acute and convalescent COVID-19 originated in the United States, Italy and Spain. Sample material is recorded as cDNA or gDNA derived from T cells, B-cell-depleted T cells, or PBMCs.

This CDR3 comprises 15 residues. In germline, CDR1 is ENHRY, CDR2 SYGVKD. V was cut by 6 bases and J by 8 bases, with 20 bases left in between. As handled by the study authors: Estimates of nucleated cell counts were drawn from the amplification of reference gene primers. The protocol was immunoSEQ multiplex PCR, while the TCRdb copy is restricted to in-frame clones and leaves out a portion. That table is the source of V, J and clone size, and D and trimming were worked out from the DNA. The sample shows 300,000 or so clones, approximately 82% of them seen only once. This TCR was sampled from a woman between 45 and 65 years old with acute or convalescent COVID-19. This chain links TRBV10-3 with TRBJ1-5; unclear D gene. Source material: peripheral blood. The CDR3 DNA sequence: TGTGCCATCAGCAGGACGTCCCGAGGAGGTGAGCCCCAGCATTTT. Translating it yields CAISRTSRGGEPQHF.